This T cell receptor beta chain was sequenced during a study of blood T cell repertoires in COVID-19. Whole-study context: Sites in the United States, Italy and Spain provided acute and convalescent COVID-19 samples.

Original analysis: Scientists estimated how many nucleated cells there were by amplifying reference gene primers. The repertoire was sequenced with immunoSEQ multiplex PCR; TCRdb's copy has only in-frame clones and lacks some. The V and J calls and clone size were taken over from that table, and D and trimming were inferred from the DNA. The sample lists approximately 230,000 clones, around 83% occurring once. The CDR3 extends over 15 amino acids. Germline CDR1 is LGHDT and CDR2 is YNNKEL (reference sequence). Trimming removed 4 bases from V and 2 bases from J; junction bases left unmatched: 6. Material: peripheral blood. This receptor was obtained from an elderly man with acute or convalescent COVID-19. The chain uses TRBV3-1 (or the pseudogene TRBV3-2) and TRBJ2-7, with 9 bases fitting TRBD1. The CDR3 nucleotides are TGTGCCAGCAGCCGTTCGGGACAGGGCCCCTACGAGCAGTACTTC. Protein sequence: CASSRSGQGPYEQYF.